Ten or more counts support the clone carrying this T cell receptor beta chain. The antigen remains undetermined. This sample is drawn from a study of T cell repertoires in cytomegalovirus infection. Overall study context: An indication of both CMV infection and matching HLA type came from public TCR beta signatures.

A single record per CDR3 protein comes from TCRdb applying MiXCR to the reads. In the table there are some 940,000 distinct CDR3 sequences, approximately 30% of which are singletons. Specimen: cultured CD8+ T cells from PBMCs, collected from culture after CMV antigen stimulation. The receptor was derived from a human donor in good health (CMV status not recorded). Some clones in this sample may be carry-over from other donors' samples.

The DNA for the CDR3 is TGTGCCAGTAAAGACCCAAGCTCCTACAATGAGCAGTTCTTC. Its protein is CASKDPSSYNEQFF. This sequence joins TRBV28 and TRBJ2-1; D is undetermined. Trimming removed 9 bases at V and 0 bases at J, with 12 bases between. Germline V gene sequence: CDR1 MDHEN, CDR2 SYDVKM. This CDR3 region has 14 residues. The full variable domain, rest sourced from reference TRBV28 and TRBJ2-1, is DVKVTQSSRYLVKRTGEKVFLECVQDMDHENMFWYRQDPGLGLRLIYFSYDVKMKEKGDIPEGYSVSREKKERFSLILESASTNQTSMYLCASKDPSSYNEQFFGPGTRLTVL.